The source of this T cell receptor (beta chain) is a study of OX40 agonist ivuxolimab in advanced cancers. Regarding the study as a whole: Within 6 weeks, CD4+ and CD8+ blood T cells expanded clonally at 0.1 to 3.0 mg/kg. Certain nonresponding patients likewise had low normalized T-cell clonal expansion.

Looked up from germline, CDR1 is SGHTA and CDR2 is FQGNSA. The CDR3 is made up of 15 amino acids. Trimming shortened V by 6 bases and J by 1 base, and 13 bases separated the two germline ends. This table comes from immunoSEQ multiplex PCR, and its TCRdb copy is limited to in-frame clones, with some not included. Counted here are 35,000 to 50,000 clones, about nine tenths occurring once; the ten biggest clones make up approximately 0.97%. Concerning this clone: The antigen remains unidentified. The same CDR3 also results from other DNA sequences found in this sample.

The sequenced sample was CD4+ or CD8+ T cells sorted from blood, obtained in a trial of the OX40 agonist ivuxolimab. This receptor was obtained from an adult with an advanced solid tumor such as melanoma, head and neck, liver or kidney cancer. The chain recombines TRBV7-2 with TRBJ1-5; tentative D call: TRBD1 (6 bases). The CDR3 region has the DNA TGTGCCAGCAGTTTACAGGGAGGGAGCAATCAGCCCCAGCATTTT. This sequence encodes CASSLQGGSNQPQHF.